The 26 T cell receptor beta chains below were found in one sample sequenced in a study of CXCR3-negative and CXCR3-positive naive CD8 T cells. UMI-labeled 5' RACE yielded the TRB cDNA libraries. TCRdb reprocessed the 5' RACE reads; each CDR3 protein has one entry and no DNA is given. The sample data list about 130,000 distinct CDR3 sequences. Sequenced: naive CXCR3- CD8+ T cells from blood. Regarding subset: CD45RO-CCR7+CD27+CD95- naive CD8+ T cells lacking CXCR3 (TNR3-). These receptors all come from a human donor in good health. Some clones in this sample may be carry-over from other donors' samples.

The genes are TRBV7-8 and TRBJ1-2; TCRdb calls TRBD1, which cannot be checked without DNA. Germline V lookup: CDR1 SGHVS, CDR2 FQNEAQ. The CDR3 contains 13 residues. The CDR3 reads CASSGANLYGYTF.

This sequence joins TRBV11-2 and TRBJ2-3; the D call of TRBD1 rests on TCRdb alone, since no DNA is present to check it. Germline V CDR1 and CDR2: SGHAT, FQNNGV. This CDR3 is 14 amino acids long. The CDR3 spells CASSSGGATDTQYF.

The rearrangement links TRBV5-1 to TRBJ2-7; the TCRdb D gene call, TRBD2, has no DNA to confirm it. Germline V gene sequence: CDR1 SGHRS, CDR2 YFSETQ. The CDR3 spans 13 residues. The CDR3 sequence is CASSAGRGYEQYF.

V gene TRBV6-6 combines with J gene TRBJ2-7; TCRdb returns TRBD1, unconfirmable since there is no DNA. This CDR3 contains 15 residues. CDR1 MNHNY and CDR2 SVGAGI come from the germline V gene (reference sequence). CDR3 sequence: CASSDARDGTGEQYF.

This chain links TRBV5-1 with TRBJ2-1. This CDR3 is 16 amino acids long. The germline CDR1 and CDR2 sequences are SGHRS and YFSETQ. CDR3 in amino acids: CASSFDPVGSYNEQFF.

This rearrangement joins TRBV28 to TRBJ2-7; the TCRdb call, TRBD1, lacks DNA for checking. The CDR3 length is 14 residues. In germline, CDR1 is MDHEN, CDR2 SYDVKM. The CDR3 region is CASRPRTGSYEQYF. Filled out from reference TRBV28 and TRBJ2-7, the complete variable domain reads DVKVTQSSRYLVKRTGEKVFLECVQDMDHENMFWYRQDPGLGLRLIYFSYDVKMKEKGDIPEGYSVSREKKERFSLILESASTNQTSMYLCASRPRTGSYEQYFGPGTRLTVT.

The chain couples TRBV5-1 to TRBJ2-7; as DNA is missing, the TRBD1 call by TCRdb cannot be tested. This CDR3 is 14 amino acids long. Germline V gene data show CDR1 as SGHRS and CDR2 as YFSETQ. This CDR3 reads CASSPPGRTYEQYF.

CDR3 loop: CASSSPQANGYTF. The chain carries TRBV7-8 and TRBJ1-2; without DNA, the TCRdb call of TRBD1 cannot be checked. The V gene's germline CDR1 is SGHVS and CDR2 FQNEAQ. The CDR3 consists of 13 residues.

This chain links TRBV12-3 or TRBV12-4 with TRBJ2-7; TCRdb calls TRBD2, which cannot be checked without DNA. This CDR3 is built from 16 residues. Here the CDR3 reads CASTLSGPLSSYEQYF.

The chain recombines TRBV29-1 with TRBJ2-7. Germline loops: CDR1 SQVTM, CDR2 ANQGSEA. This CDR3 comprises 13 residues. CDR3 amino acids: CSVEVPDAHEQYF.

The chain is built from TRBV20-1 and TRBJ1-5; the TCRdb call, TRBD1, lacks DNA for checking. The length of the CDR3 is 15 residues. Germline V gives CDR1 DFQATT, CDR2 SNEGSKA (reference sequence). CDR3 region: CSASDIQGSNQPQHF.

This chain joins TRBV6-1 and TRBJ2-7; TCRdb proposes TRBD1, but this gene call is untestable without DNA. This CDR3 contains 14 residues. Germline CDR1 and CDR2: MNHNS and SASEGT. The CDR3 reads CASSPRGGPYEQYF.

The CDR3 here is CASSLAGGLPDTQYF. The chain has TRBV5-5 and TRBJ2-3; TCRdb indicates TRBD2, and absent DNA this call remains unverified. The CDR3 is 15 amino acids. CDR1 and CDR2 (germline): SGHKS, YYEKEE (reference sequence).

The V and J genes are TRBV27 and TRBJ2-7; without DNA, the TCRdb call of TRBD1 cannot be checked. Germline V gene lookup returns CDR1 MNHEY and CDR2 SMNVEV (reference sequence). CDR3 length: 16 amino acids. The CDR3 spells CASSLSGQGFPYEQYF.

The chain employs TRBV3-1 and TRBJ1-4. Germline assignment: CDR1 LGHDT and CDR2 YNNKEL (reference sequence). This CDR3 has 18 amino acids. CDR3 loop: CASSQEWLQEGSNEKLFF. The full variable domain, completed using reference TRBV3-1 and TRBJ1-4, is DTAVSQTPKYLVTQMGNDKSIKCEQNLGHDTMYWYKQDSKKFLKIMFSYNNKELIINETVPNRFSPKSPDKAHLNLHINSLELGDSAVYFCASSQEWLQEGSNEKLFFGSGTQLSVL.

The chain uses TRBV2 and TRBJ2-2. The CDR3 is made up of 14 amino acids. Germline V gene lookup returns CDR1 SNHLY and CDR2 FYNNEI. This chain's CDR3 is CASMGYTNTGELFF.

The CDR3 reads CSVAGAQSYEQYF. J is TRBJ2-7 and V is TRBV29-1; TCRdb's assignment of TRBD1 cannot be checked, as there is no DNA. Germline assignment: CDR1 SQVTM and CDR2 ANQGSEA. CDR3 length equals 13 residues.

The rearrangement links TRBV29-1 to TRBJ2-3; without DNA, the TCRdb call of TRBD2 cannot be checked. CDR3 length: 14 amino acids. CDR1 and CDR2 from the germline V gene are SQVTM and ANQGSEA. This CDR3 is CSVATSGRTDTQYF.

The V call is TRBV29-1, the J call TRBJ2-4. Germline V gives CDR1 SQVTM, CDR2 ANQGSEA. This CDR3 spans 11 amino acids. The CDR3 here is CSVKERNIQYF.

V usage is TRBV6-2 or TRBV6-3 and J usage is TRBJ2-6; TCRdb returns TRBD1, unconfirmable since there is no DNA. CDR1 and CDR2 from the germline V gene are MNHEY and SVGEGT. The CDR3 totals 14 residues. The CDR3 region is CATEGLPGANVLTF.

CDR3 amino acids: CASSGERAPRVEQYF. The chain has TRBV5-1 and TRBJ2-7; the TCRdb D gene call, TRBD2, has no DNA to confirm it. The CDR3 totals 15 residues. Germline loops: CDR1 SGHRS, CDR2 YFSETQ. Drawing the rest from reference TRBV5-1 and TRBJ2-7, the complete variable domain is KAGVTQTPRYLIKTRGQQVTLSCSPISGHRSVSWYQQTPGQGLQFLFEYFSETQRNKGNFPGRFSGRQFSNSRSEMNVSTLELGDSALYLCASSGERAPRVEQYFGPGTRLTVT.

The rearrangement joins TRBV27 to TRBJ2-2; TCRdb indicates TRBD1, and absent DNA this call remains unverified. The CDR3 is made up of 16 amino acids. Germline V CDR1 and CDR2: MNHEY, SMNVEV (reference sequence). The CDR3: CASSLSGQGNTGELFF.

The V call is TRBV4-1, the J call TRBJ2-7; the TCRdb D gene call, TRBD1, has no DNA to confirm it. This CDR3 is 17 amino acids long. Looked up from germline, CDR1 is MGHRA and CDR2 is YSYEKL. The chain's CDR3 is CASSQAPPGQGSYEQYF.

V and J are TRBV15 and TRBJ2-6; absent DNA, TCRdb's TRBD2 call cannot be checked. Germline V gene sequence: CDR1 LNHNV, CDR2 YYDKDF (reference sequence). The CDR3 sequence is 17 residues long. CDR3 region: CATSLSDGLAGANVLTF. Combining the CDR3 with reference TRBV15 and TRBJ2-6 gives the whole variable domain DAMVIQNPRYQVTQFGKPVTLSCSQTLNHNVMYWYQQKSSQAPKLLFHYYDKDFNNEADTPDNFQSRRPNTSFCFLDIRSPGLGDTAMYLCATSLSDGLAGANVLTFGAGSRLTVL.

The V and J genes are TRBV7-8 and TRBJ2-2; TCRdb selects TRBD1, and the lack of DNA leaves this call unchecked. This CDR3 has 14 amino acids. Germline CDR1 SGHVS, CDR2 FQNEAQ. CDR3 in amino acids: CASSGQGNTGELFF.

The rearrangement uses TRBV29-1 and TRBJ2-7; TCRdb gives TRBD1 as the D gene, but with no DNA this cannot be confirmed. The CDR3 length is 12 residues. Looked up from germline, CDR1 is SQVTM and CDR2 is ANQGSEA. This CDR3 is CSVEVTAHEQYF.